Sequencing of this T cell receptor beta chain was carried out in a study of control samples from healthy donors and cancer patients. Only one count was recorded for this clone. In germline, CDR1 is SGHTA, CDR2 FQGNSA. The length of the CDR3 is 14 residues. Trimming left V 4 bases short and J 1 base short, with 11 bases between. Sequencing used immunoSEQ multiplex PCR; TCRdb keeps in-frame clones, though not all of them. The table includes about 40,000 clones, 80% to 90% detected once. Sample: PBMCs. The sequence was obtained from a woman aged 60-75 years with lung cancer. The chain has TRBV7-2 and TRBJ2-7; D is ambiguous. The DNA for the CDR3 is TGTGCCAGCAGCTCGTACGGGTCATCCTACGAGCAGTACTTC. Residues: CASSSYGSSYEQYF.